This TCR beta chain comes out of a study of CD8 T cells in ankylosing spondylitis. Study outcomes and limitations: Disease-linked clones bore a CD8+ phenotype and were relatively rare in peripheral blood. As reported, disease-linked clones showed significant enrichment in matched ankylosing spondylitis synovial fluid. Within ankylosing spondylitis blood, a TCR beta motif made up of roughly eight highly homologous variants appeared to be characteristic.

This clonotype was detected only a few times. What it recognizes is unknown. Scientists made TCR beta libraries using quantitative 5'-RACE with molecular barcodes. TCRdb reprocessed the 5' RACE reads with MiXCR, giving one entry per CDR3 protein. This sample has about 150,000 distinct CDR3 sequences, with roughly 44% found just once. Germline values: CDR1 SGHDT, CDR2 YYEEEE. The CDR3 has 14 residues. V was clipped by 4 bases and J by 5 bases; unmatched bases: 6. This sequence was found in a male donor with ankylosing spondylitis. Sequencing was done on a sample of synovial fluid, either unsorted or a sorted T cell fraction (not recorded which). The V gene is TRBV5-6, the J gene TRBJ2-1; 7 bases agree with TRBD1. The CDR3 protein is CASSDLDRDNEQFF. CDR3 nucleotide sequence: TGTGCCAGCAGCGACCTAGACAGGGACAATGAGCAGTTCTTC.